The next 10 T cell receptor beta chains were all read from a single sample in a study of T cell responses to AZD1222 COVID-19 vaccine. Repertoires were generated with immunoSEQ multiplex PCR, while TCRdb's copy carries only in-frame clones and drops some. The top ten clones hold about 4% of a sample with roughly 120,000 clones, more than 75% of them seen once. The sequences come from peripheral blood, collected 28 days after the second AZD1222 dose. These receptors were taken from an adult who received the AZD1222 COVID-19 vaccine.

The chain joins TRBV3-1 (or the pseudogene TRBV3-2) to TRBJ2-7, with D possibly matching TRBD1 (6 bases). Germline V CDR1 and CDR2: LGHDT, YNNKEL (reference sequence). Trimming removed 4 bases from V and 3 bases from J, with 10 bases in between. There are 13 residues in the CDR3. The CDR3 spells CASSRRTDYEQYF. CDR3 bases: TGTGCCAGCAGCCGCCGGACAGACTACGAGCAGTACTTC.

V and J are TRBV7-3 and TRBJ2-7; 9 bases map to TRBD2. The length of the CDR3 is 14 residues. V shed 2 bases and J 2 bases; nucleotides not matched to a gene: 1. Germline-derived CDR1 and CDR2 are SGHTA and FQGTGA. This CDR3 reads CASSLAGGPYEQYF. As DNA, the CDR3 is TGTGCCAGCAGCTTAGCGGGAGGGCCCTACGAGCAGTACTTC.

V is TRBV6-5 and J is TRBJ1-2; TRBD1 matches at 7 bases. This CDR3 is 15 amino acids long. In germline, CDR1 is MNHEY, CDR2 SVGAGI. The V gene end was trimmed by 6 bases and the J gene end by 5 bases; junction bases not matched to a gene: 12. The DNA of the CDR3 is TGTGCCAGCAGAATACCGGGACAGTCCTCATATGGCTACACCTTC. Its protein is CASRIPGQSSYGYTF.

This clone showed up just a few times. The chain combines TRBV28 with TRBJ1-2; 8 bases are shared with TRBD1. Germline V CDR1 and CDR2: MDHEN, SYDVKM. This CDR3 contains 12 residues. V lost 7 bases to trimming and J lost 8 bases; unmatched junction nucleotides: 6. CDR3 protein: CASTQGALGYTF. The CDR3, as DNA: TGTGCCAGCACCCAGGGGGCGTTAGGCTACACCTTC.

V and J are TRBV5-1 and TRBJ2-3; a possible D gene is TRBD2 (6 bases). The V gene lost 0 bases and the J gene lost 0 bases, with 8 bases spanning the gap. This CDR3 contains 15 residues. Germline CDR1 reads SGHRS; CDR2 reads YFSETQ. As DNA, the CDR3 is TGCGCCAGCAGCTTGGGCGGGGCCAGCACAGATACGCAGTATTTT. It specifies CASSLGGASTDTQYF. The full variable domain, in which reference TRBV5-1 and TRBJ2-3 provide the parts outside the CDR3, is KAGVTQTPRYLIKTRGQQVTLSCSPISGHRSVSWYQQTPGQGLQFLFEYFSETQRNKGNFPGRFSGRQFSNSRSEMNVSTLELGDSALYLCASSLGGASTDTQYFGPGTRLTVL.

The chain employs TRBV6-5 and TRBJ2-7; the match to TRBD1 covers 12 bases. The CDR3 runs 15 residues. The V gene's germline CDR1 is MNHEY and CDR2 SVGAGI. Trimming cost V 6 bases and J 6 bases; bases outside gene matches: 9. CDR3 region: CASRDPGQGAGEQYF. In DNA form, the CDR3 reads TGTGCCAGCAGGGATCCGGGACAGGGGGCCGGCGAGCAGTACTTC.

This sequence joins TRBV7-2 and TRBJ2-7; 12 positions agree with TRBD2. The CDR3 runs to 16 residues. Germline trimming cut 0 bases from V and 4 bases from J; bases unmatched to any gene: 4. Germline V lookup: CDR1 SGHTA, CDR2 FQGNSA. DNA for the CDR3: TGTGCCAGCAGCTTAGCCCCTAGCGGGGGGGGATACGAGCAGTACTTC. It translates to CASSLAPSGGGYEQYF.

The V gene is TRBV4-1, the J gene TRBJ1-2; D not resolved. V was cut by 1 base and J by 5 bases, with 17 bases left in between. Germline assignment: CDR1 MGHRA and CDR2 YSYEKL. This CDR3 is built from 16 residues. CDR3 DNA sequence: TGCGCCAGCAGCCAAGTGCACAGAGGGAGGGAGTATGGCTACACCTTC. This gives the protein CASSQVHRGREYGYTF.

The chain recombines TRBV27 with TRBJ2-5; D is possibly TRBD1 (7 bases). Germline assignment: CDR1 MNHEY and CDR2 SMNVEV (reference sequence). The V end was cut by 6 bases, the J end by 4 bases, with 15 bases between. This CDR3 has 14 amino acids. CDR3 sequence reads: CASRPEGASETQYF. DNA of the CDR3: TGTGCCAGCAGGCCGGAGGGGGCATCAGAGACCCAGTACTTC.

The chain recombines TRBV10-3 with TRBJ1-2, with a tentative D call TRBD1 (6 bases). The CDR3 is 14 amino acids. The V end was cut by 6 bases, the J end by 3 bases, with 14 bases between. Germline CDR1 is ENHRY and CDR2 is SYGVKD. The CDR3 DNA reads as TGTGCCATCAGGGACGGCGGGGGCCACTATGGCTACACCTTC. This translates into CAIRDGGGHYGYTF.